Below, 29 T cell receptor beta chains from the same sample are listed, as sequenced in a study of PD-1 blockade in classical Hodgkin lymphoma. Only in-frame clones appear in the TCRdb table, and some are missing; sequencing was by immunoSEQ multiplex PCR. The table lists fewer than 100,000 clones, roughly 92% of them singletons. Every patient had relapsed following autologous stem cell transplantation, and cohorts differed in brentuximab vedotin exposure. Sequences were derived from peripheral blood mononuclear cells (PBMCs), sampled at baseline. Receptors were obtained from a human donor with classical Hodgkin lymphoma.

This rearrangement joins TRBV7-9 to TRBJ2-5; 8 bases are a match to TRBD2. In germline, CDR1 is SEHNR, CDR2 FQNEAQ (reference sequence). There are 15 residues in the CDR3. V shed 6 bases, J shed 1 base, and the junction held 7 bases outside the gene matches. The chain's CDR3 is CASRRGLGIQETQYF. The CDR3 DNA reads TGTGCCAGCAGAAGGGGACTAGGAATCCAAGAGACCCAGTACTTC.

V and J are TRBV7-6 and TRBJ2-3; D is unresolved. The V gene's germline CDR1 is SGHVS and CDR2 FNYEAQ. CDR3 size: 12 residues. Between the trimmed V and J ends, which lost 2 bases and 6 bases, there was a span of 6 bases. The CDR3 reads CASSLLGDTQYF. The CDR3 DNA reads as TGTGCCAGCAGCTTACTCGGGGATACGCAGTATTTT.

The chain has TRBV5-6 and TRBJ2-3; 7 nucleotides agree with TRBD2. The trim removed 0 bases at V and 3 bases at J, leaving 10 bases unmatched. The CDR3 runs to 17 residues. Germline values: CDR1 SGHDT, CDR2 YYEEEE. Here the CDR3 reads CASSLGRGLVVTDTQYF. The DNA of the CDR3 is TGTGCCAGCAGCTTGGGCCGAGGACTAGTAGTTACAGATACGCAGTATTTT.

This chain connects TRBV11-2 to TRBJ2-1; 9 bases are shared with TRBD2. The junction had 13 bases not matched to a gene; V was cut back by 5 bases and J by 8 bases. Per germline, CDR1 SGHAT and CDR2 FQNNGV. This CDR3 spans 16 amino acids. In DNA, the CDR3 is TGTGCCAGCAGCCTTACAGGACTAGCGACGGGTTATGAGCAGTTCTTC. It translates to CASSLTGLATGYEQFF.

V usage is TRBV12-5 and J usage is TRBJ2-5, with unresolved D. Germline CDR1 reads LGHNT; CDR2 reads FRNRAP. Trimming removed 0 bases from V and 5 bases from J, with 7 bases in between. CDR3 length: 13 residues. The CDR3 DNA follows: TGTGCTAGTGGTTTGGTATCGGTCGAGACCCAGTACTTC. It is translated as CASGLVSVETQYF. The whole variable domain, filled in from reference TRBV12-5 and TRBJ2-5, reads DARVTQTPRHKVTEMGQEVTMRCQPILGHNTVFWYRQTMMQGLELLAYFRNRAPLDDSGMPKDRFSAEMPDATLATLKIQPSEPRDSAVYFCASGLVSVETQYFGPGTRLLVL.

The V and J genes are TRBV15 and TRBJ2-5, with TRBD1 matching over 7 bases. Germline assignment: CDR1 LNHNV and CDR2 YYDKDF (reference sequence). The CDR3 consists of 17 residues. V was pared by 1 base and J by 2 bases, with 10 bases of the junction left unmatched. The CDR3: CATSRVKDRVLQETQYF. In DNA form, the CDR3 reads TGTGCCACCAGCAGAGTAAAAGACAGGGTTCTTCAAGAGACCCAGTACTTC.

V and J are TRBV5-1 and TRBJ1-1; tentative D call: TRBD1 (6 bases). Germline V gene sequence: CDR1 SGHRS, CDR2 YFSETQ. The CDR3 covers 17 residues. Trimming took 0 bases from V and 4 from J, leaving 19 bases between them. CDR3 in amino acids: CASSLEGVARAVTEAFF. The DNA of the CDR3 is TGCGCCAGCAGCTTGGAGGGGGTAGCCCGGGCGGTCACTGAAGCTTTCTTT.

The CDR3 DNA reads as TGCGCCAGCTGCCCTGGGACAGGGATCTACGAGCAGTACTTC. As protein: CASCPGTGIYEQYF. The rearrangement uses TRBV5-1 and TRBJ2-7; 9 bases line up with TRBD1. CDR3 size: 14 residues. The V gene end was trimmed by 7 bases and the J gene end by 3 bases; junction bases not matched to a gene: 8. The germline gives CDR1 SGHRS, CDR2 YFSETQ.

The chain couples TRBV6-1 to TRBJ2-1; D perhaps matches TRBD1 (6 bases). Per germline, CDR1 MNHNS and CDR2 SASEGT. The CDR3 is made up of 15 amino acids. The V end was cut by 5 bases, the J end by 3 bases, with 14 bases between. CDR3 DNA sequence: TGTGCCAGCAGTACCGACAGGCTCTACTACAATGAGCAGTTCTTC. It translates to CASSTDRLYYNEQFF.

This clone was found a few times. The V and J genes are TRBV9 and TRBJ2-1; the match to TRBD2 covers 12 bases. V shed 5 bases and J 7 bases; nucleotides not matched to a gene: 4. Germline CDR1 SGDLS, CDR2 YYNGEE. The CDR3 is made up of 14 amino acids. CDR3 sequence (DNA): TGTGCCAGCAGTCAGACTAGCGGGAGTAATGAGCAGTTCTTC. Translated, it gives CASSQTSGSNEQFF.

This chain links TRBV27 with TRBJ2-7; D might be TRBD1 or TRBD2, each matching 5 bases. The ends were cut back, 6 bases at V and 5 bases at J, with 14 bases in the middle. CDR3 length: 13 amino acids. Germline CDR1 MNHEY, CDR2 SMNVEV (reference sequence). Here the CDR3 DNA reads TGTGCCAGCAGAACGGGGCTCGGGGACGAGCAGTACTTC. As protein: CASRTGLGDEQYF.

The J gene is TRBJ1-2, the V gene TRBV28; D is unresolved. The CDR3 extends over 15 amino acids. V lost 2 bases and J 2 bases, leaving 12 bases between the germline ends. Germline assignment: CDR1 MDHEN and CDR2 SYDVKM. The CDR3 reads CASSLTVAGNYGYTF. The CDR3 DNA reads as TGTGCCAGCAGTTTAACGGTTGCGGGAAACTATGGCTACACCTTC.

The count of this clone is one. This chain connects TRBV6-5 to TRBJ2-1; no reliable D call. Trimming pared 0 bases from V and 9 bases from J, leaving 15 bases between. Germline CDR1 reads MNHEY; CDR2 reads SVGAGI. The CDR3 contains 15 residues. DNA for the CDR3: TGTGCCAGCAGTTACTCCAACATATACAGTGGTGAGCAGTTCTTC. This translates into CASSYSNIYSGEQFF.

This chain uses TRBV29-1 with TRBJ2-1, with D unresolved. Trimming pared 4 bases from V and 2 bases from J, leaving 3 bases between. This CDR3 is 11 amino acids long. CDR1 and CDR2 (germline): SQVTM, ANQGSEA. The CDR3 region is CSVATYNEQFF. The CDR3 DNA follows: TGCAGCGTTGCAACCTACAATGAGCAGTTCTTC.

The CDR3 region is CASSYGRWTDTDTQYF. The DNA of the CDR3 is TGTGCCAGCAGTTACGGCAGATGGACGGACACAGATACGCAGTATTTT. This chain uses TRBV6-5 with TRBJ2-3; D is unresolved. Germline lookup yields CDR1 MNHEY and CDR2 SVGAGI. V lost 2 bases and J 2 bases, leaving 14 bases between the germline ends. This CDR3 comprises 16 residues.

The CDR3 nucleotides read TGTGCCAGCGCCTTGGGGTCTGAGTATGGCTACACCTTC. Its translation: CASALGSEYGYTF. The rearrangement joins TRBV27 to TRBJ1-2, with D uncertain. V lost 8 bases, J lost 5 bases, and 15 bases lay in between. Germline CDR1 and CDR2: MNHEY and SMNVEV (reference sequence). This CDR3 region has 13 residues.

The chain employs TRBV7-3 and TRBJ2-1; TRBD2 is a possible D gene (5 bases). Trimming took off 1 base at V and 6 bases at J, with 16 bases between the two ends. The CDR3 is made up of 16 amino acids. The V gene's germline CDR1 is SGHTA and CDR2 FQGTGA. Here the CDR3 reads CASSLNGGLAVNEQFF. CDR3 nucleotide sequence: TGTGCCAGCAGCTTAAATGGTGGGCTAGCCGTCAATGAGCAGTTCTTC. The entire variable domain, with the rest obtained from reference TRBV7-3 and TRBJ2-1, is as follows: GAGVSQTPSNKVTEKGKYVELRCDPISGHTALYWYRQSLGQGPEFLIYFQGTGAADDSGLPNDRFFAVRPEGSVSTLKIQRTERGDSAVYLCASSLNGGLAVNEQFFGPGTRLTVL.

This chain links TRBV18 with TRBJ2-7; 10 nucleotides align to TRBD2. CDR1 and CDR2 from the germline V gene are KGHSH and LQKENI. This CDR3 is built from 16 residues. The J segment lost 2 bases and the V segment lost 4 bases, leaving 8 bases of the junction unmatched. This chain's CDR3 is CASSHRASGGPYEQYF. DNA for the CDR3: TGTGCCAGCTCACACCGAGCTAGCGGGGGACCCTACGAGCAGTACTTC.

The rearrangement links TRBV9 to TRBJ2-3; D remains ambiguous. V lost 4 bases, J lost 5 bases, and 8 bases lay in between. The germline V gene encodes CDR1 SGDLS and CDR2 YYNGEE. This CDR3 is built from 12 residues. The CDR3 protein is CASSRNLDTQYF. Written as DNA, the CDR3 is TGTGCCAGCAGCCGCAACTTAGATACGCAGTATTTT. The full variable domain, with the rest looked up from reference TRBV9 and TRBJ2-3, is DSGVTQTPKHLITATGQRVTLRCSPRSGDLSVYWYQQSLDQGLQFLIQYYNGEERAKGNILERFSAQQFPDLHSELNLSSLELGDSALYFCASSRNLDTQYFGPGTRLTVL.

The chain uses TRBV5-1 and TRBJ1-1; 8 bases map to TRBD1. V trimming: 3 bases; J trimming: 6 bases; junction bases outside the gene matches: 7. Germline V gene sequence: CDR1 SGHRS, CDR2 YFSETQ. This CDR3 comprises 14 residues. CDR3 DNA: TGCGCCAGCAGCTCTCAGGGGGCTAGGGCTGAAGCTTTCTTT. Translation: CASSSQGARAEAFF. The variable domain in full, with the rest retrieved from reference TRBV5-1 and TRBJ1-1, is KAGVTQTPRYLIKTRGQQVTLSCSPISGHRSVSWYQQTPGQGLQFLFEYFSETQRNKGNFPGRFSGRQFSNSRSEMNVSTLELGDSALYLCASSSQGARAEAFFGQGTRLTVV.

The chain recombines TRBV10-1 with TRBJ2-7; D possibly corresponds to TRBD1 (6 bases). Germline V lookup: CDR1 WNHNN, CDR2 SYGVQD (reference sequence). Trimming left V 4 bases short and J 2 bases short, with 18 bases between. This CDR3 has 16 amino acids. The CDR3 loop reads CASSGPQGRPPYEQYF. The CDR3 DNA follows: TGCGCCAGCAGTGGGCCACAGGGAAGGCCTCCCTACGAGCAGTACTTC.

The chain uses TRBV27 and TRBJ2-3; D is ambiguous. CDR1 and CDR2 from the germline V gene are MNHEY and SMNVEV (reference sequence). CDR3 length equals 13 residues. Trimming cost V 6 bases and J 5 bases, with 12 bases left between them. CDR3 bases: TGTGCCAGCAGCCCCAGGTCCAAAGATACGCAGTATTTT. Translated: CASSPRSKDTQYF.

The chain links TRBV7-2 to TRBJ1-5; D gene ambiguous. In germline, CDR1 is SGHTA, CDR2 FQGNSA. V lost 2 bases and J 5 bases, leaving 10 bases between the germline ends. There are 14 residues in the CDR3. The chain's CDR3 is CASSLFSGYQPQHF. For the CDR3, the DNA is TGTGCCAGCAGCTTATTCTCAGGATATCAGCCCCAGCATTTT.

A few counts support this clone. The gene calls are TRBV28 and TRBJ2-7, with 10 bases fitting TRBD1. There are 15 residues in the CDR3. Germline CDR1 reads MDHEN; CDR2 reads SYDVKM. V was pared by 4 bases and J by 5 bases, with 8 bases of the junction left unmatched. The CDR3 here is CASSWTGGTVHEQYF. CDR3 DNA: TGTGCCAGCAGTTGGACAGGGGGGACGGTTCACGAGCAGTACTTC.

The rearrangement joins TRBV6-5 to TRBJ2-7, with D perhaps TRBD2 (6 bases). CDR3 size: 13 residues. Germline V gene sequence: CDR1 MNHEY, CDR2 SVGAGI. The germline V and J ends were trimmed by 5 bases and 3 bases, with 11 bases remaining between them. CDR3 in amino acids: CASSVGSRYEQYF. CDR3 DNA sequence: TGTGCCAGCAGTGTCGGGAGTCGCTACGAGCAGTACTTC.

This chain joins TRBV6-1 and TRBJ1-1, with 7 bases aligning to TRBD1. The CDR3 totals 14 residues. The V gene's germline CDR1 is MNHNS and CDR2 SASEGT. Trimming removed 6 bases from V and 2 bases from J; junction bases left unmatched: 6. The CDR3 nucleotides are TGTGCCAGCAGGCAGGGGACAGTAAACACTGAAGCTTTCTTT. It codes for CASRQGTVNTEAFF.

The chain uses TRBV11-2 and TRBJ2-2; TRBD2 agrees at 7 bases. CDR3 size: 18 residues. Looked up from germline, CDR1 is SGHAT and CDR2 is FQNNGV. V trimming: 4 bases; J trimming: 4 bases; junction bases outside the gene matches: 15. The CDR3, as DNA: TGTGCCAGCAGCTATCAGAAGGCGGGAGAAGTCCCCACCGGGGAGCTGTTTTTT. Translation: CASSYQKAGEVPTGELFF. Full variable domain (outside the CDR3, taken from reference TRBV11-2 and TRBJ2-2): EAGVAQSPRYKIIEKRQSVAFWCNPISGHATLYWYQQILGQGPKLLIQFQNNGVVDDSQLPKDRFSAERLKGVDSTLKIQPAKLEDSAVYLCASSYQKAGEVPTGELFFGEGSRLTVL.

This clone showed up just once. The chain uses TRBV6-5 and TRBJ2-5; D might be TRBD2 (6 bases). The V end lost 2 bases, the J end lost 5 bases, and 12 bases lay between the germline ends. The CDR3 runs 14 residues. Germline assignment: CDR1 MNHEY and CDR2 SVGAGI. The CDR3 DNA is TGTGCCAGCAGTTACCTGACTAGTGGGGAGACCCAGTACTTC. It yields the protein CASSYLTSGETQYF.

This clone occurred a few times. Compared with germline, one end of the junction differs, possibly owing to a read error. The J gene is TRBJ2-5, the V gene TRBV20-1, with TRBD2 matching 9 bases. Looked up from germline, CDR1 is DFQATT and CDR2 is SNEGSKA (reference sequence). The CDR3 totals 11 residues. The CDR3 spells CSVSTWASGDF. DNA for the CDR3: TGCAGTGTATCGACGTGGGCTAGCGGGGACTTC.